One and the same sample provided the 20 T cell receptor beta chains below, sequenced in a study of T cells after yellow fever vaccination. MiXCR was run by TCRdb on the 5' RACE reads, yielding one entry per CDR3 protein. The sample has around 530,000 distinct CDR3 sequences, around 16% seen once. Sequencing used PBMCs, obtained about 5 days after the first yellow fever vaccination. Receptor source: a man aged 18 to 30 who received the YFV17D yellow fever vaccine.

Notes on this clonotype: An end of the junction does not agree with germline; a read error may underlie this. This sequence joins TRBV7-7 and TRBJ2-3; D is possibly TRBD2 (7 bases). CDR3 length: 16 amino acids. Germline values: CDR1 SSHAT, CDR2 FNYEAQ (reference sequence). CDR3 in amino acids: CASSPRGGGGPDTQYF. Here the CDR3 DNA reads TGTGCTAGCAGCCCCAGGGGCGGCGGGGGCCCGGATACGCAGTATTTT. The entire variable domain, with the rest obtained from reference TRBV7-7 and TRBJ2-3, is as follows: GAGVSQSPRYKVTKRGQDVTLRCDPISSHATLYWYQQALGQGPEFLTYFNYEAQPDKSGLPSDRFSAERPEGSISTLTIQRTEQRDSAMYRCASSPRGGGGPDTQYFGPGTRLTVL.

This clonotype was detected a few times. This chain connects TRBV20-1 to TRBJ2-1; D not certain. Deletions cut 5 bases from V and 4 bases from J, with 12 bases between. This CDR3 has 13 residues. Germline V gives CDR1 DFQATT, CDR2 SNEGSKA (reference sequence). CDR3 nucleotide sequence: TGCAGTGCTGAAACCCGGGCATACAATGAGCAGTTCTTC. This encodes CSAETRAYNEQFF.

In DNA, the CDR3 is TGTGCCAGCAGCAATCGGGACAAGAACACCGGGGAGCTGTTTTTT. Translation: CASSNRDKNTGELFF. V and J are TRBV11-2 and TRBJ2-2; possible D gene TRBD1, 6 bases. The CDR3 covers 15 residues. Trimming cost V 5 bases and J 1 base, with 11 bases left between them. The germline V gene encodes CDR1 SGHAT and CDR2 FQNNGV.

The chain employs TRBV5-1 and TRBJ2-5, with D maybe TRBD1 (5 bases). V gave up 0 bases and J gave up 5 bases, with 20 bases separating them. This CDR3 has 17 amino acids. Germline assignment: CDR1 SGHRS and CDR2 YFSETQ. The CDR3 sequence is CASSLGTSAVAWETQYF. CDR3 DNA sequence: TGCGCCAGCAGCTTGGGGACATCGGCAGTTGCGTGGGAGACCCAGTACTTC.

The rearrangement links TRBV24-1 to TRBJ1-2; TRBD1 might be the D (5 bases). Trimming left V 4 bases short and J 0 bases short, with 17 bases between. Germline V CDR1 and CDR2: KGHDR, SFDVKD. This CDR3 spans 17 amino acids. CDR3 residues: CATSDPGTPDSNYGYTF. The CDR3 DNA is TGTGCCACCAGTGACCCCGGGACTCCAGACTCTAACTATGGCTACACCTTC.

The V gene is TRBV10-3, the J gene TRBJ2-3, with 9 nucleotides matching TRBD2. V shed 3 bases and J 5 bases; nucleotides not matched to a gene: 6. The CDR3 is 15 residues long. CDR1 ENHRY and CDR2 SYGVKD come from the germline V gene. This CDR3 is CAISDGGGAGDTQYF. CDR3 nucleotides: TGTGCCATCAGTGACGGCGGGGGGGCTGGAGATACGCAGTATTTT.

This clonotype was seen a few times. For the CDR3, the DNA is TGTGCCAGCAGTTACAGAATCACAGATACGCAGTATTTT. It encodes CASSYRITDTQYF. The chain uses TRBV6-2 or TRBV6-3 and TRBJ2-3; D remains unclear. This CDR3 comprises 13 residues. Deletions cut 2 bases from V and 2 bases from J, with 5 bases between. CDR1 and CDR2 from the germline V gene are MNHEY and SVGEGT.

This clonotype came up a few times. The CDR3 is CSATSPLAGGPLDTQYF. The CDR3 DNA reads TGCAGTGCTACGAGTCCACTAGCGGGGGGGCCGTTGGATACGCAGTATTTT. J is TRBJ2-3 and V is TRBV20-1, with 13 bases lining up with TRBD2. From germline, CDR1 is DFQATT and CDR2 SNEGSKA (reference sequence). The CDR3 length is 17 residues. V was clipped by 4 bases and J by 6 bases; unmatched bases: 13.

This clonotype was seen a handful of times. The gene calls are TRBV10-3 and TRBJ2-7; D call uncertain. The CDR3 runs to 12 residues. Trimming removed 10 bases at V and 0 bases at J, with 10 bases between. Germline CDR1 is ENHRY and CDR2 is SYGVKD. The CDR3, as DNA: TGTGCCACCTCTCCAAGCTCCTACGAGCAGTACGTC. It specifies CATSPSSYEQYV.

The rearrangement uses TRBV12-3 or TRBV12-4 and TRBJ2-2; 10 bases are a match to TRBD2. V dropped 5 bases and J dropped 5; count of bases not matched to a gene: 5. The CDR3 is 15 residues long. The CDR3 DNA is TGTGCCAGCAGTGACGATAGCGGGGGGACCGGGGAGCTGTTTTTT. Its translation is CASSDDSGGTGELFF.

The sample holds a few counts of this clonotype. DNA for the CDR3: TGCGCCAGCAGCCGGACGGGCCTCGGGGAGCAGTTCTTC. Its protein product is CASSRTGLGEQFF. The chain carries TRBV5-1 and TRBJ2-1; D is unclear. CDR3 length equals 13 residues. Germline assignment: CDR1 SGHRS and CDR2 YFSETQ. Deletions cut 4 bases from V and 10 bases from J, with 15 bases between.

This clonotype was detected a few times. DNA of the CDR3: TGTGCCAGCAGCCCAGGCGGGTCGTCGGTTCAGTACTTC. Its protein is CASSPGGSSVQYF. The genes are TRBV3-1 and TRBJ2-4; perhaps TRBD2 as D (5 bases). V gave up 4 bases and J gave up 11 bases, with 15 bases separating them. Germline V gene lookup returns CDR1 LGHDT and CDR2 YNNKEL (reference sequence). The CDR3 loop spans 13 amino acids.

A few counts support this clonotype. This chain connects TRBV7-9 to TRBJ1-1; D might be TRBD1 (5 bases). The germline V gene has CDR1 SEHNR and CDR2 FQNEAQ (reference sequence). Trimming pared 4 bases from V and 3 bases from J, leaving 9 bases between. CDR3 length: 13 residues. CDR3 in amino acids: CASSSEGYTEAFF. For the CDR3, the DNA is TGTGCCAGCAGCTCGGAGGGGTACACTGAAGCTTTCTTT. Full variable domain (missing parts from reference TRBV7-9 and TRBJ1-1): DTGVSQNPRHKITKRGQNVTFRCDPISEHNRLYWYRQTLGQGPEFLTYFQNEAQLEKSRLLSDRFSAERPKGSFSTLEIQRTEQGDSAMYLCASSSEGYTEAFFGQGTRLTVV.

Only a few counts were recorded for this clonotype. The junction departs from germline at one end; a sequencing error may be responsible. The CDR3 nucleotides read TGTGCCAGCAGCCAAGACTGGGGGGGTGAGCTGTTCTTC. Residues: CASSQDWGGELFF. The V gene is TRBV3-1, the J gene TRBJ2-1; 7 nucleotides align to TRBD2. Per germline, CDR1 LGHDT and CDR2 YNNKEL (reference sequence). This CDR3 comprises 13 residues.

The table lists this clonotype with a few counts. The chain couples TRBV19 to TRBJ2-3; tentative D call: TRBD1 (5 bases). This CDR3 has 15 amino acids. V was shortened by 3 bases and J by 0 bases, with 10 bases between the two germline ends. Per germline, CDR1 LNHDA and CDR2 SQIVND (reference sequence). The CDR3 DNA reads TGTGCCAGTAGTATGTGGCAGGGAAGCACAGATACGCAGTATTTT. Encoded protein: CASSMWQGSTDTQYF.

This clonotype showed up just a few times. This rearrangement joins TRBV20-1 to TRBJ2-5, with 16 bases aligning to TRBD2. Trimming removed 3 bases from V and 5 bases from J; junction bases left unmatched: 9. There are 17 residues in the CDR3. Germline V gene sequence: CDR1 DFQATT, CDR2 SNEGSKA (reference sequence). CDR3 nucleotide sequence: TGCAGTGCTAGGGCCGGGACTAGCGGGGGGGTTCGCGAGACCCAGTACTTC. It is translated as CSARAGTSGGVRETQYF.

This clonotype was seen a few times. The CDR3 bases are TGCAGTGCTAGAGAAGCTTCAGATGAAGCTTTCTTT. It specifies CSAREASDEAFF. The rearrangement links TRBV20-1 to TRBJ1-1; D remains ambiguous. In germline, CDR1 is DFQATT, CDR2 SNEGSKA (reference sequence). This CDR3 contains 12 residues. Trimming removed 0 bases from V and 7 bases from J, with 9 bases in between.

This clonotype was observed many times. This sequence joins TRBV3-1 and TRBJ2-3, with D possibly being TRBD2 (6 bases). The CDR3 runs 15 residues. V was trimmed by 4 bases and J by 0 bases, leaving 11 bases between them. Germline values: CDR1 LGHDT, CDR2 YNNKEL (reference sequence). The CDR3 bases are TGTGCCAGCAGCCCGGGACTCCTTAGCACAGATACGCAGTATTTT. It encodes CASSPGLLSTDTQYF.

This clonotype was detected once. The rearrangement links TRBV11-2 to TRBJ2-3, with 11 bases matching TRBD2. CDR1 is SGHAT, CDR2 FQNNGV, per germline. Trimming removed 6 bases from V and 5 bases from J; junction bases left unmatched: 4. This CDR3 region has 14 residues. CDR3 in amino acids: CASRRLAGLDTQYF. The CDR3 coding sequence is TGTGCCAGCAGGCGACTAGCGGGGTTAGATACGCAGTATTTT.

CDR3 loop: CASSLGNPRDTQYF. In DNA form, the CDR3 reads TGCGCCAGCAGCTTGGGCAACCCACGAGATACGCAGTATTTT. The chain has TRBV5-1 and TRBJ2-3; the D is unclear. V shed 0 bases and J shed 5 bases, with 10 bases lying between them. The CDR3 covers 14 residues. Germline CDR1 reads SGHRS; CDR2 reads YFSETQ.